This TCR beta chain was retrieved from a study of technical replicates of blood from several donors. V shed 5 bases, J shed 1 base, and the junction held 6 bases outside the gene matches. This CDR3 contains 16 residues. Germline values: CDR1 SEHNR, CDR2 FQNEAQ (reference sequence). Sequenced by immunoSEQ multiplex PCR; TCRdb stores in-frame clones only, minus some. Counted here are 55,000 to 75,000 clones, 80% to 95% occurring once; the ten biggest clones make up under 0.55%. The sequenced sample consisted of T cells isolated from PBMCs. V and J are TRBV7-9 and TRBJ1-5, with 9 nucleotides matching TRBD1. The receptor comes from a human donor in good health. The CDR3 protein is CASSLRGQGSNQPQHF. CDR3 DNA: TGTGCCAGCAGCCTTAGGGGACAGGGAAGCAATCAGCCCCAGCATTTT.